These T cell receptor beta chains were read from a single sample in a study of T cell responses to AZD1222 COVID-19 vaccine. Clones were read by immunoSEQ multiplex PCR, and TCRdb kept only the in-frame ones, dropping some. Of fewer than 150,000 clones listed, over 75% are singletons. Sequencing used peripheral blood, obtained on day 0 of AZD1222 vaccination. Receptors were obtained from an adult in good health. Each CDR3 is given with its conserved first and last residue. Each record gives: V gene, CDR3 length, J gene, D gene, clone size, CDR3 DNA, CDR3 protein. A D gene is named only where the DNA matches it firmly. Clone size is stated in some rows and not others, as once, few, many or a class when expanded.

>TRBV6-5|15|TRBJ2-1|TRBD1|.
TGTGCCAGCAGCCTAAGACAGGGTAAGGTGGATGAGCAGTTCTTC
CASSLRQGKVDEQFF
>TRBV2|13|TRBJ1-2|.|.
TGTGCCAGCAGTGTGCTGACTAACTATGGCTACACCTTC
CASSVLTNYGYTF
>TRBV7-9|13|TRBJ1-1|.|.
TGTGCCAGCAGCTTAGTGGGCAGGGCTGAAGCTTTCTTT
CASSLVGRAEAFF
>TRBV6-5|15|TRBJ2-1|TRBD2|.
TGTGCCAGCATTGCCCTAGCGGGGACCTACAATGAGCAGTTCTTC
CASIALAGTYNEQFF
>TRBV10-3|16|TRBJ2-1|TRBD1|.
TGTGCCATCAGAAGGGGGACAGGGGGAGGGGGCAATGAGCAGTTCTTC
CAIRRGTGGGGNEQFF
>TRBV27|15|TRBJ2-3|.|.
TGTGCCAGCAGTTTAAGATGGGACAGCACAGATACGCAGTATTTT
CASSLRWDSTDTQYF
>TRBV6-6|13|TRBJ1-2|TRBD1|.
TGTGCCAGCAGTTACACGGACAGGCATGGCTACACCTTC
CASSYTDRHGYTF
>TRBV28|15|TRBJ1-5|.|.
TGTGCCAGCAGCCACGACAGGTATAGCAATCAGCCCCAGCATTTT
CASSHDRYSNQPQHF
>TRBV3-1/TRBV3-2|14|TRBJ2-3|.|.
TGTGCCAGCAGCCCTACCAGGACCACAGATACGCAGTATTTT
CASSPTRTTDTQYF
>TRBV7-2|15|TRBJ1-1|.|.
TGTGCCAGCAGCTCGACACTGTTATTCAACACTGAAGCTTTCTTT
CASSSTLLFNTEAFF
>TRBV14|15|TRBJ1-3|.|few
TGTGCCAGCAGCCAACATACCTCCTCTGGAAACACCATATATTTT
CASSQHTSSGNTIYF
>TRBV19|13|TRBJ2-2|.|.
TGTGCCAGTAGTATAGTGCGTGCCGGGGAGCTGTTTTTT
CASSIVRAGELFF
>TRBV5-1|14|TRBJ2-7|.|few
TGCGCCAGCAGCTTGGATGGGACCGCCATGGAGCAGTACTTC
CASSLDGTAMEQYF
>TRBV3-1/TRBV3-2|12|TRBJ1-4|.|.
TGTGCCAGCAGCAAGGTATTAGAAAAACTGTTTTTT
CASSKVLEKLFF
>TRBV2|16|TRBJ1-6|.|.
TGTGCCAGCAGGCACCTCTCGGCGTCCTATAATTCACCCCTCCACTTT
CASRHLSASYNSPLHF
>TRBV29-1|15|TRBJ1-1|.|.
TGCAGCGTTGTTAGAAGTGAAACAGACTCCACTGAAGCTTTCTTT
CSVVRSETDSTEAFF
>TRBV5-6|16|TRBJ2-1|.|.
TGTGCCAGCAGCATGTGGGGGCGCAGATACCACAATGAGCAGTTCTTC
CASSMWGRRYHNEQFF
>TRBV2|16|TRBJ2-1|.|.
TGTGCCAGCAGTGAAGAGGGGGGATTCCCAAACAATGAGCAGTTCTTC
CASSEEGGFPNNEQFF
>TRBV2|15|TRBJ1-5|.|.
TGTGCCAGCAGTGAGCACGGCTTACGGACTCAGCCCCAGCATTTT
CASSEHGLRTQPQHF
>TRBV6-5|15|TRBJ1-1|.|.
TGTGCCAGCAGTTACTCGAAACAGGGTAGGACTGAAGCTTTCTTT
CASSYSKQGRTEAFF
>TRBV19|15|TRBJ1-3|.|.
TGTGCCAGTAGTATCTCAGCGTACTCTGGAAACACCATATATTTT
CASSISAYSGNTIYF
>TRBV19|13|TRBJ1-5|.|.
TGTGCCAGCAAGACAGGTAGGGGACAGCCCCAGCATTTT
CASKTGRGQPQHF
>TRBV9|14|TRBJ1-1|.|.
TGTGCCAGCAGCGTAGCAAGGGAGGATACTGAAGCTTTCTTT
CASSVAREDTEAFF
>TRBV21-1|16|TRBJ1-4|.|.
TGTGCCAGCAGCTACGACAGGCTTGCAACTAATGAAAAACTGTTTTTT
CASSYDRLATNEKLFF
>TRBV5-5|16|TRBJ1-2|.|few
TGTGCCAGCAGCTGGCAAGCGACAGAAATTAACTATGGCTACACCTTC
CASSWQATEINYGYTF
>TRBV27|14|TRBJ2-6|.|.
TGTGCCAGCAGTTCGGACGCTGGGGCCAACGTCCTGACTTTC
CASSSDAGANVLTF
>TRBV10-3|14|TRBJ1-1|.|.
TGTGCCATCAGATCCCCGGCCGAGGCGGCTGAAGCTTTCTTT
CAIRSPAEAAEAFF
>TRBV7-9|14|TRBJ1-6|.|.
TGTGCCAGCAGCTCGGACACGTTTAATTCACCCCTCCACTTT
CASSSDTFNSPLHF
>TRBV5-1|17|TRBJ1-4|.|.
TGCGCCAGCAGCTTTAATACAGACCAAACAACTAATGAAAAACTGTTTTTT
CASSFNTDQTTNEKLFF
>TRBV4-2|14|TRBJ1-3|.|.
TGTGCCAGCAGCCAAGGGGTAGCTGGAAACACCATATATTTT
CASSQGVAGNTIYF
>TRBV19|14|TRBJ2-1|TRBD1|once
TGTGCCAGTAGTCAGGGACAGGGTATCGATGAGCAGTTCTTC
CASSQGQGIDEQFF
>TRBV7-2|12|TRBJ1-1|.|.
TGTGCCAGCAGCGGAGGGGGGATGGAAGCTTTCTTT
CASSGGGMEAFF
>TRBV29-1|12|TRBJ1-1|TRBD1|few
TGCAGCGTTCGACAGGGGGACACTGAAGCTTTCTTT
CSVRQGDTEAFF
>TRBV30|14|TRBJ1-2|TRBD1|once
TGTGCCTGGGAACGGACAGGGGGCAGCTATGGCTACACCTTC
CAWERTGGSYGYTF
>TRBV18|12|TRBJ2-1|.|once
TGTGCCAGCTCTGGCAATCCCAATGAGCAGTTCTTC
CASSGNPNEQFF
>TRBV7-9|15|TRBJ2-1|.|.
TGTGCCAGCAGCTGGACGGAATACCTCCCCAATGAGCAGTTCTTC
CASSWTEYLPNEQFF
>TRBV2|14|TRBJ2-7|TRBD1|.
TGTGCCAGCAGCGACCGGGACAGCGCCTACGAGCAGTACTTC
CASSDRDSAYEQYF
>TRBV11-1|15|TRBJ2-1|TRBD2|.
TGTGCCAGCAGCCCGACTAGCGGGGGGGTGAGTGAGCAGTTCTTC
CASSPTSGGVSEQFF
>TRBV3-1/TRBV3-2|14|TRBJ2-7|TRBD1|once
TGTGCCAGCAGTCGGGGACAGGGTTTCTACGAGCAGTACTTC
CASSRGQGFYEQYF
>TRBV5-1|14|TRBJ1-2|.|.
TGCGCCAGCAGCTTGGAACAGGCTGACTATGGCTACACCTTC
CASSLEQADYGYTF
>TRBV3-1/TRBV3-2|14|TRBJ1-6|.|.
TGTGCCAGCAGCCCCACAGCCGATAATTCACCCCTCCACTTT
CASSPTADNSPLHF
>TRBV12-3/TRBV12-4|11|TRBJ2-3|.|.
TGTGCCAGCAGTGACTTAAACACGCAGTATTTT
CASSDLNTQYF
>TRBV4-1|11|TRBJ2-3|.|.
TGCGCCAGCAGCCAAGGACCTACGCAGTATTTT
CASSQGPTQYF
>TRBV18|18|TRBJ1-2|TRBD1|.
TGTGCCAGCTCACCGCAGGGGCCAGGGGGCTTAGTTGACTATGGCTACACCTTC
CASSPQGPGGLVDYGYTF
>TRBV6-5|13|TRBJ1-2|.|.
TGTGCCAGCAGCGAGGACACCCACAGGGGCTACACCTTC
CASSEDTHRGYTF
>TRBV5-1|11|TRBJ2-7|.|.
TGCGCCAGCAGCCTCTACTACGAGCAGTACTTC
CASSLYYEQYF
>TRBV6-5|16|TRBJ1-1|.|few
TGTGCCAGCAGTTCGATTGGGGGGCGAATGAACACTGAAGCTTTCTTT
CASSSIGGRMNTEAFF
>TRBV30|13|TRBJ1-2|.|.
TGTGCCTGGAGTAAGGGCCAGCGAGATGGCTACACCTTC
CAWSKGQRDGYTF
>TRBV11-2|15|TRBJ2-7|TRBD1|.
TGTGCCAGCAGCTCGTCGGACAGGGGGCCCTACGAGCAGTACTTC
CASSSSDRGPYEQYF